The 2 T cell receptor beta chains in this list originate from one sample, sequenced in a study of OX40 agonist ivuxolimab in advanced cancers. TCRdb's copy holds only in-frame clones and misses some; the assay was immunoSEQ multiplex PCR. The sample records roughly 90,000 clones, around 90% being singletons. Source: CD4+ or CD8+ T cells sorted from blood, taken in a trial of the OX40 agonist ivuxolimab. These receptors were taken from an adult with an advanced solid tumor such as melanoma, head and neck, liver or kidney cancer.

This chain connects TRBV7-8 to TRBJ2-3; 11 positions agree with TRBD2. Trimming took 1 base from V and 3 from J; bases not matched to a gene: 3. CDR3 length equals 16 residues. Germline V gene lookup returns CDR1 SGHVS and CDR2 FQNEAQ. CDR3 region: CASSLGLAGGTDTQYF. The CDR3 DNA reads TGTGCCAGCAGCTTAGGGCTAGCGGGAGGAACAGATACGCAGTATTTT.

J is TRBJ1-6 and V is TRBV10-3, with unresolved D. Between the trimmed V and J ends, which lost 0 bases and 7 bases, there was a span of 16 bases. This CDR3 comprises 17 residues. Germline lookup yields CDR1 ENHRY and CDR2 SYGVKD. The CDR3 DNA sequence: TGTGCCATCAGTGAGTCGATTGGGAAGGCTGGGAATTCACCCCTCCACTTT. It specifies CAISESIGKAGNSPLHF.